Each of the 15 T cell receptor beta chains below was sequenced from the same sample in a study of blood T cell repertoires in COVID-19. The table came from immunoSEQ multiplex PCR; TCRdb's copy has only in-frame clones and leaves some out. The repertoire holds around 130,000 clones, with around 80% as singletons. Sample: PBMCs or T cells enriched from blood (not recorded which). The receptors here all came from a middle-aged man with acute COVID-19.

V gene TRBV6-5 combines with J gene TRBJ2-5; 9 bases map to TRBD1. J gave up 3 bases and V 6 bases, and 8 bases lay outside the gene matches. CDR3 length: 15 residues. The germline V gene encodes CDR1 MNHEY and CDR2 SVGAGI. The CDR3 DNA sequence: TGTGCCAGCAGCACTTGGACAGGGGCCGAAGAGACCCAGTACTTC. Translating gives CASSTWTGAEETQYF.

This chain joins TRBV18 and TRBJ1-1, with 9 positions matching TRBD1. Per the germline V gene, CDR1 is KGHSH and CDR2 is LQKENI. The V gene end was trimmed by 2 bases and the J gene end by 2 bases; junction bases not matched to a gene: 6. This CDR3 spans 16 amino acids. The CDR3 protein is CASSPRTGVYNTEAFF. For the CDR3, the DNA is TGTGCCAGCTCACCAAGGACAGGGGTCTATAACACTGAAGCTTTCTTT. The full variable domain, with the rest looked up from reference TRBV18 and TRBJ1-1, is NAGVMQNPRHLVRRRGQEARLRCSPMKGHSHVYWYRQLPEEGLKFMVYLQKENIIDESGMPKERFSAEFPKEGPSILRIQQVVRGDSAAYFCASSPRTGVYNTEAFFGQGTRLTVV.

This sequence joins TRBV29-1 and TRBJ2-5; 12 bases align to TRBD2. This CDR3 has 15 residues. Trimming cost V 3 bases and J 4 bases; bases outside gene matches: 6. Germline loops: CDR1 SQVTM, CDR2 ANQGSEA. DNA of the CDR3: TGCAGCGTTGACACACTAGCGGGAGGTGGAGAGACCCAGTACTTC. This translates into CSVDTLAGGGETQYF. The whole variable domain, filled in from reference TRBV29-1 and TRBJ2-5, reads SAVISQKPSRDICQRGTSLTIQCQVDSQVTMMFWYRQQPGQSLTLIATANQGSEATYESGFVIDKFPISRPNLTFSTLTVSNMSPEDSSIYLCSVDTLAGGGETQYFGPGTRLLVL.

V gene TRBV28 combines with J gene TRBJ2-5; perhaps TRBD2 as D (7 bases). The CDR3 totals 13 residues. CDR1 and CDR2 (germline): MDHEN, SYDVKM. V was pared by 6 bases and J by 4 bases, with 12 bases between. The CDR3 DNA reads as TGTGCCAGCAGCCGAGGGGGGGCAGAGACCCAGTACTTC. Protein product: CASSRGGAETQYF.

Only a few counts were recorded for this clone. The chain combines TRBV11-2 with TRBJ1-1; 7 bases map to TRBD1. The CDR3 is 13 residues long. V lost 3 bases, J lost 3 bases, and 1 base stayed unmatched. CDR1 and CDR2 (germline): SGHAT, FQNNGV. The CDR3 reads CASSFTGDTEAFF. The CDR3 DNA follows: TGTGCCAGCAGCTTTACAGGGGACACTGAAGCTTTCTTT.

This clone was found once. The V and J genes are TRBV2 and TRBJ2-1; D perhaps matches TRBD2 (6 bases). Trimming cost V 0 bases and J 10 bases, with 13 bases left between them. This CDR3 has 14 residues. Germline CDR1 reads SNHLY; CDR2 reads FYNNEI. The CDR3: CASSEALRAGEQFF. The CDR3 bases are TGTGCCAGCAGTGAAGCGCTTCGGGCGGGGGAGCAGTTCTTC.

The gene calls are TRBV6-2 or TRBV6-3 and TRBJ1-1; 11 nucleotides match TRBD1. Trimming removed 5 bases from V and 4 bases from J; junction bases left unmatched: 6. This CDR3 has 15 residues. Per germline, CDR1 MNHEY and CDR2 SVGEGT. The CDR3 DNA reads TGTGCCAGCAGTCTTACCGGGACAGGGGGCACTGAAGCTTTCTTT. It codes for CASSLTGTGGTEAFF.

The CDR3 region has the DNA TGTGCCAGCAGCTCCCCGACGGCTAGCGGGAGAAGCAATGAGCAGTTCTTC. Its translation: CASSSPTASGRSNEQFF. The chain joins TRBV7-9 to TRBJ2-1, with 10 bases that match TRBD2. The trim removed 4 bases at V and 6 bases at J, leaving 12 bases unmatched. Germline values: CDR1 SEHNR, CDR2 FQNEAQ (reference sequence). The CDR3 loop spans 17 amino acids.

The chain uses TRBV19 and TRBJ1-1, with D possibly matching TRBD1 (6 bases). Germline V lookup: CDR1 LNHDA, CDR2 SQIVND (reference sequence). The CDR3 consists of 14 residues. The V gene lost 1 base and the J gene lost 10 bases, with 16 bases spanning the gap. The CDR3 reads CASSIAEYGGRAFF. The CDR3 nucleotides read TGTGCCAGTAGTATAGCAGAGTACGGGGGGCGAGCTTTCTTT.

This chain joins TRBV28 and TRBJ2-2; 7 bases match TRBD2. V dropped 10 bases and J dropped 3; count of bases not matched to a gene: 14. Germline V gene lookup returns CDR1 MDHEN and CDR2 SYDVKM. There are 16 residues in the CDR3. The CDR3 loop is CATEDPGGSDTGELFF. The DNA of the CDR3 is TGTGCCACTGAAGATCCGGGAGGTTCAGACACCGGGGAGCTGTTTTTT.

The chain recombines TRBV27 with TRBJ1-2; weak D call: TRBD1 (6 bases). The germline V gene has CDR1 MNHEY and CDR2 SMNVEV (reference sequence). CDR3 size: 13 residues. Trimming stripped 6 bases from V and 8 bases from J, with 16 bases between. The CDR3 nucleotides are TGTGCCAGCAGATCCACAGGGACGGGGGGCTACACCTTC. Translating it yields CASRSTGTGGYTF.

The chain links TRBV3-1 (or the pseudogene TRBV3-2) to TRBJ2-7; 13 nucleotides match TRBD2. Per germline, CDR1 LGHDT and CDR2 YNNKEL (reference sequence). The CDR3 runs 11 residues. The CDR3 spells CATSGGYEQYF. In nucleotides, the CDR3 is TGTGCGACTAGCGGGGGGTACGAGCAGTACTTC.

The genes are TRBV3-1 (or the pseudogene TRBV3-2) and TRBJ1-6, with D unresolved. Trimming left V 0 bases short and J 8 bases short, with 5 bases between. The CDR3 is 13 residues long. Germline values: CDR1 LGHDT, CDR2 YNNKEL (reference sequence). In DNA, the CDR3 is TGTGCCAGCAGCCAAGATCAGGATTCACCCCTCCACTTT. Translation gives CASSQDQDSPLHF.

The chain couples TRBV3-1 (or the pseudogene TRBV3-2) to TRBJ1-1; D may be TRBD1 (6 bases). The germline V gene encodes CDR1 LGHDT and CDR2 YNNKEL (reference sequence). Trimming stripped 8 bases from V and 1 base from J, with 14 bases between. The CDR3 consists of 14 residues. The CDR3 protein is CASLLGGANTEAFF. The CDR3 DNA sequence: TGTGCCAGCCTCCTGGGGGGGGCGAACACTGAAGCTTTCTTT.

This clone was recorded only once. The genes are TRBV7-3 and TRBJ2-3, with 13 bases fitting TRBD2. V lost 5 bases, J lost 3 bases, and 8 bases stayed unmatched. In germline, CDR1 is SGHTA, CDR2 FQGTGA. CDR3 size: 17 residues. CDR3 coding DNA: TGTGCCAGCAGCACCCGACTAGCGGGAGGTCTGACAGATACGCAGTATTTT. It codes for CASSTRLAGGLTDTQYF. The full variable domain, its missing parts supplied by reference TRBV7-3 and TRBJ2-3, is GAGVSQTPSNKVTEKGKYVELRCDPISGHTALYWYRQSLGQGPEFLIYFQGTGAADDSGLPNDRFFAVRPEGSVSTLKIQRTERGDSAVYLCASSTRLAGGLTDTQYFGPGTRLTVL.